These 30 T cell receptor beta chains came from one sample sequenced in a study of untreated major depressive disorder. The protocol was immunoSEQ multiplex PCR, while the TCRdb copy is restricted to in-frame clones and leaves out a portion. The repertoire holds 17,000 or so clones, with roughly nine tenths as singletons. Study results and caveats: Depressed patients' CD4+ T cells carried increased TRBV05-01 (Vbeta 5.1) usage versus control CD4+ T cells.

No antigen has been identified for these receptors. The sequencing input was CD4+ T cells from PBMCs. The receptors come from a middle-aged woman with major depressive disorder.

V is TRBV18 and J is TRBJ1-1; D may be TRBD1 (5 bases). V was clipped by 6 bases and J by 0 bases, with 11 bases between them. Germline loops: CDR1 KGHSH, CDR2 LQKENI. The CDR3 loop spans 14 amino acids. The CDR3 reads CASSESGMNTEAFF. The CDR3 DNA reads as TGTGCCAGCTCCGAATCAGGGATGAACACTGAAGCTTTCTTT.

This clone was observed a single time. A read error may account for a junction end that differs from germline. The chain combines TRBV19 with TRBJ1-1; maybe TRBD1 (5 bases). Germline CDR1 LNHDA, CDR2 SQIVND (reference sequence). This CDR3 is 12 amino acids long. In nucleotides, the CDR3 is TGTGCCAGTAGCCGGCCTGGACAAGAAGGTTTCTTT. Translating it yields CASSRPGQEGFF. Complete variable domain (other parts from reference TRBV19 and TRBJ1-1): DGGITQSPKYLFRKEGQNVTLSCEQNLNHDAMYWYRQDPGQGLRLIYYSQIVNDFQKGDIAEGYSVSREKKESFPLTVTSAQKNPTAFYLCASSRPGQEGFFGQGTRLTVV.

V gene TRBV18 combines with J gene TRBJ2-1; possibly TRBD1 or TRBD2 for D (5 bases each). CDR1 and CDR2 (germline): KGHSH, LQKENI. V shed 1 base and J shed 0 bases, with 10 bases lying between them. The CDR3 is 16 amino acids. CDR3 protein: CASSPRRDRSYNEQFF. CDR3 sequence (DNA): TGTGCCAGCTCACCACGCCGGGACCGCTCCTACAATGAGCAGTTCTTC. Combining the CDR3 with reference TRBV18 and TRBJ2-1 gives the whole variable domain NAGVMQNPRHLVRRRGQEARLRCSPMKGHSHVYWYRQLPEEGLKFMVYLQKENIIDESGMPKERFSAEFPKEGPSILRIQQVVRGDSAAYFCASSPRRDRSYNEQFFGPGTRLTVL.

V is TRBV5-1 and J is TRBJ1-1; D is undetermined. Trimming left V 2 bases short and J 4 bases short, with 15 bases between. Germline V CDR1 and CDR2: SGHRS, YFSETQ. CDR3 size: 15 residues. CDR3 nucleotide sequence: TGCGCCAGCAGCTTTAGTGCGAGTGTCGCCACTGAAGCTTTCTTT. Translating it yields CASSFSASVATEAFF.

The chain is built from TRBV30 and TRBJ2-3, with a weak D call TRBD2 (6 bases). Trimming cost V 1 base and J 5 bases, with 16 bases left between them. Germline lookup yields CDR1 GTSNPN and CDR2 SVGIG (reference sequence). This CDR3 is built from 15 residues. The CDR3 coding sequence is TGTGCCTGGAGTGGGACTACCGCGGGGCGAGATACGCAGTATTTT. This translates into CAWSGTTAGRDTQYF.

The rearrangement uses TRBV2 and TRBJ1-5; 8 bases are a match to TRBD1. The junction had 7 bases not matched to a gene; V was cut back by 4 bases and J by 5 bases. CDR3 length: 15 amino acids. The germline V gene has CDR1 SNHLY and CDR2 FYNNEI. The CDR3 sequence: CASSASAGGYQPQHF. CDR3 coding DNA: TGTGCCAGCAGTGCCTCGGCAGGGGGCTATCAGCCCCAGCATTTT.

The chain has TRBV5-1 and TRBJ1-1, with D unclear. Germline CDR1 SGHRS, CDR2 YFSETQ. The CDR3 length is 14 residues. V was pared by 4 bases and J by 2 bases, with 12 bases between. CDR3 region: CASSADGQNTEAFF. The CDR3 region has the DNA TGCGCCAGCAGCGCCGACGGGCAAAACACTGAAGCTTTCTTT.

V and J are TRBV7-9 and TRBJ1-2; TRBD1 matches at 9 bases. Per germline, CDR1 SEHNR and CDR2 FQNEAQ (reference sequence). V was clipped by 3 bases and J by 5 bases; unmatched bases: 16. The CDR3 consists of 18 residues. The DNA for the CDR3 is TGTGCCAGCAGCTTCACCGGACAGGGGACCAGGGGTCGTTATGGCTACACCTTC. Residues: CASSFTGQGTRGRYGYTF. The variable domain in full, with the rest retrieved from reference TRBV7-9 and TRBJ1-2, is DTGVSQNPRHKITKRGQNVTFRCDPISEHNRLYWYRQTLGQGPEFLTYFQNEAQLEKSRLLSDRFSAERPKGSFSTLEIQRTEQGDSAMYLCASSFTGQGTRGRYGYTFGSGTRLTVV.

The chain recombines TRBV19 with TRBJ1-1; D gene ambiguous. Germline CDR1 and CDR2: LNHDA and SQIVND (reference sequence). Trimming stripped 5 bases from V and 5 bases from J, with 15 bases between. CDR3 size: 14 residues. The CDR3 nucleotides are TGTGCCAGTAGTTGGTCCAGCCCCCCTACTGAAGCTTTCTTT. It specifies CASSWSSPPTEAFF.

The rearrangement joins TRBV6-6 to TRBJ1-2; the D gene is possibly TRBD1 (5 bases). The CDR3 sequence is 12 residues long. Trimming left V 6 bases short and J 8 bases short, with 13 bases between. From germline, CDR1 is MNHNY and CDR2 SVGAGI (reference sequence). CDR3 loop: CASSLSGGGYTF. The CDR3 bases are TGTGCCAGCAGCCTGTCCGGGGGGGGCTACACCTTC.

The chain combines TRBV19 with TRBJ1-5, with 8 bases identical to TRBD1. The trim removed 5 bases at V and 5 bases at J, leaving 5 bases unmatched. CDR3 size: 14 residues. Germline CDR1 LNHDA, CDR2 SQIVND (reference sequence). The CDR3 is CASSFRGLDQPQHF. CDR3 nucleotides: TGTGCCAGTAGTTTCAGGGGGCTAGATCAGCCCCAGCATTTT.

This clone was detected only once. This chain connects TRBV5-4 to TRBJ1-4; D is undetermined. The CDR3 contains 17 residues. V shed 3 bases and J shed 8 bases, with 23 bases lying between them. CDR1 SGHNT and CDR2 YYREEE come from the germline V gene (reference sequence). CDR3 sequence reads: CASSSKMLGMSGEKLFF. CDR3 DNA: TGTGCCAGCAGCTCCAAGATGTTAGGGATGTCGGGCGAAAAACTGTTTTTT.

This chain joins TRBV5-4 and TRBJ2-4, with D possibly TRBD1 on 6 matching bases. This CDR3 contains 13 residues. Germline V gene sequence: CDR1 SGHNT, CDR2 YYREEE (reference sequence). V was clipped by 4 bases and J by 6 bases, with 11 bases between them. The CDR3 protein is CASSRDTINIQYF. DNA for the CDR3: TGTGCCAGCAGCCGGGACACGATAAACATTCAGTACTTC.

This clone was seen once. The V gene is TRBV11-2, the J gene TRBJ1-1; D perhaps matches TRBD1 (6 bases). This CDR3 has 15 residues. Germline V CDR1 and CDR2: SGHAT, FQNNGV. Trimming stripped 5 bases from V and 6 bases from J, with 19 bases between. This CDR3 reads CASSARTGSFAEAFF. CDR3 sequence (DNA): TGTGCCAGCAGCGCCCGAACAGGGTCGTTCGCTGAAGCTTTCTTT.

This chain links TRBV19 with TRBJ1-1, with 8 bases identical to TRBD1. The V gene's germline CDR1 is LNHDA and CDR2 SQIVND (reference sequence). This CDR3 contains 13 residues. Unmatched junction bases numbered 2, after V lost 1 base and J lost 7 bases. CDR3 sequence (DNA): TGTGCCAGTAGTATAGGACAGGGGTTTGAAGCTTTCTTT. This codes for CASSIGQGFEAFF.

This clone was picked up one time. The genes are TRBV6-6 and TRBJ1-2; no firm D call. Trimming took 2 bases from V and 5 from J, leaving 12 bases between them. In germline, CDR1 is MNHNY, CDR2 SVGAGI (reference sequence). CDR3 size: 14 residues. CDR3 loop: CASSYDMGGYGYTF. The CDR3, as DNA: TGTGCCAGCAGTTACGACATGGGCGGGTATGGCTACACCTTC.

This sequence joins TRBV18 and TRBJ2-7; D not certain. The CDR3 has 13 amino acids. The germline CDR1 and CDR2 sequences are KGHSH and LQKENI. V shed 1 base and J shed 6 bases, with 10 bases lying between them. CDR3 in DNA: TGTGCCAGCTCACCACGGGCAGAAGGCGAGCAGTACGTC. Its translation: CASSPRAEGEQYV.

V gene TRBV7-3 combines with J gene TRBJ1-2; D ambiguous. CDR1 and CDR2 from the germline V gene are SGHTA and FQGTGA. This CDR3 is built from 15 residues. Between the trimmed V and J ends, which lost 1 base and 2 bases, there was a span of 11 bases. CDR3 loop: CASSLKGGQNYGYTF. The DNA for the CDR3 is TGTGCCAGCAGCTTAAAGGGTGGCCAGAACTATGGCTACACCTTC.

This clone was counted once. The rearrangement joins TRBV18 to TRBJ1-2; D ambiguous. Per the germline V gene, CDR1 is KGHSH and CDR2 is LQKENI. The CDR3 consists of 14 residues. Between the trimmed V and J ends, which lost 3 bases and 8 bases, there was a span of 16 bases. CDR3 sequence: CASSPSRLAGGYTF. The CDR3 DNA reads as TGTGCCAGCTCACCGTCCAGGTTAGCCGGGGGCTACACCTTC.

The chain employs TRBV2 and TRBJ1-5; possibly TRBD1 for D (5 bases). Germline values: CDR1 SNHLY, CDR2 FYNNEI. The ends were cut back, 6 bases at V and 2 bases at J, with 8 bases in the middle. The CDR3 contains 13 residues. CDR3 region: CASRGVGNQPQHF. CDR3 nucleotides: TGTGCCAGCAGGGGGGTGGGCAATCAGCCCCAGCATTTT.

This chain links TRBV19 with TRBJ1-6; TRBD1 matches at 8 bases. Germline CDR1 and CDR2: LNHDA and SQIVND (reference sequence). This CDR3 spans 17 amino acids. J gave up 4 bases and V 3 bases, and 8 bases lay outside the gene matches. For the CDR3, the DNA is TGTGCCAGTAGTATCGAAGCCGGGACAGGTTATAATTCACCCCTCCACTTT. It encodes CASSIEAGTGYNSPLHF.

CDR3 in DNA: TGTGCCAGCAACTTAGGGACCGAAGCTTTCTTT. It specifies CASNLGTEAFF. J is TRBJ1-1 and V is TRBV2; tentatively, D is TRBD1 (5 bases). CDR1 is SNHLY, CDR2 FYNNEI, per germline. Trimming pared 7 bases from V and 8 bases from J, leaving 11 bases between. CDR3 size: 11 residues.

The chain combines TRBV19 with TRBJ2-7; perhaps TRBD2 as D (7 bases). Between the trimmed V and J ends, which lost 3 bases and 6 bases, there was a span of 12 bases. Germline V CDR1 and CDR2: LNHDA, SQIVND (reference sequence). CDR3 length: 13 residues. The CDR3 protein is CASSIRGGPEQYF. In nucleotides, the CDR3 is TGTGCCAGTAGTATTAGGGGGGGTCCCGAGCAGTACTTC.

CDR3 protein: CASSLTEARDGYTF. For the CDR3, the DNA is TGTGCCAGCAGCTTGACGGAAGCCCGGGATGGCTACACCTTC. This chain connects TRBV7-9 to TRBJ1-2; D gene uncertain. The V gene lost 3 bases and the J gene lost 6 bases, with 14 bases spanning the gap. This CDR3 is built from 14 residues. Germline assignment: CDR1 SEHNR and CDR2 FQNEAQ (reference sequence).

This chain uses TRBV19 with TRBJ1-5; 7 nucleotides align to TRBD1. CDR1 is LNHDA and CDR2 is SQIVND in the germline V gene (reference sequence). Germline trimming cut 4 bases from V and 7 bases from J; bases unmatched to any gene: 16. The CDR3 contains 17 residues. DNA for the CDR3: TGTGCCAGTAGTACCCCTTCGAACAGGGGCTACGAACAGCCCCAGCATTTT. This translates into CASSTPSNRGYEQPQHF.

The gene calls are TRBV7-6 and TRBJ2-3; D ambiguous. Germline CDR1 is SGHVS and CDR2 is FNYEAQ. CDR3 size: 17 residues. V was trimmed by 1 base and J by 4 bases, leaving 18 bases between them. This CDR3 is CASSLVSGPLSSDTQYF. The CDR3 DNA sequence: TGTGCCAGCAGCTTAGTATCCGGACCCCTTTCCTCAGATACGCAGTATTTT.

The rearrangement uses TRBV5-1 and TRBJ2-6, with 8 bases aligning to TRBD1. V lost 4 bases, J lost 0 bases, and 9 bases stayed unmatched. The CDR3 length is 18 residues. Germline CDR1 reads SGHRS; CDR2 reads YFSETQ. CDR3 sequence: CASSPSRQGSSGANVLTF. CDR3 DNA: TGCGCCAGCAGCCCCTCTCGACAGGGGAGCTCTGGGGCCAACGTCCTGACTTTC.

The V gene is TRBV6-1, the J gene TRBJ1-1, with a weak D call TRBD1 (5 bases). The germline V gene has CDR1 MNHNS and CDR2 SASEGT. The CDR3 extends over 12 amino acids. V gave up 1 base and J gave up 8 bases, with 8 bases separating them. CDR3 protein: CASSEVGVEAFF. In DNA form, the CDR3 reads TGTGCCAGCAGTGAAGTGGGGGTAGAAGCTTTCTTT.

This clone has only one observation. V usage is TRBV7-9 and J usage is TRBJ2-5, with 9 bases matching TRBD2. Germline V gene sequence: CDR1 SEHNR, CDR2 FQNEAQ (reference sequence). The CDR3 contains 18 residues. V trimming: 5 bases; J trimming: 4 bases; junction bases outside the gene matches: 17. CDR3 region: CASSHKIGSGGPGETQYF. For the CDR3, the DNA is TGTGCCAGCAGCCACAAGATAGGGAGCGGGGGGCCGGGAGAGACCCAGTACTTC.

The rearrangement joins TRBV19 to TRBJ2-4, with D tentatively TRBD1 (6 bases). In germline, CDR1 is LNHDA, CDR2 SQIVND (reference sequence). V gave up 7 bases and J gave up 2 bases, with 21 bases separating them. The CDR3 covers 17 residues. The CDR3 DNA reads TGTGCCAGTACCCGAAACGCAGGGGCTCCTACCAAAAACATTCAGTACTTC. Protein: CASTRNAGAPTKNIQYF.